The 27 T cell receptor beta chains given below trace back to one sample, sequenced in a study of early T cells in non-severe SARS-CoV-2 infection. TCRdb used MiXCR to reprocess the 5' RACE reads, holding one entry per CDR3 protein. The data show around 23,000 distinct CDR3 sequences, around 5.2% seen once. Sequenced material: whole blood. The source of these receptors is an adult who was a healthcare worker with PCR-confirmed SARS-CoV-2 infection or an uninfected control (not recorded which).

This clonotype has at least ten counts. V is TRBV11-3 and J is TRBJ2-1; 12 bases match TRBD2. CDR1 and CDR2 (germline): SGHNT, YENEEA. This CDR3 has 16 residues. V was clipped by 5 bases and J by 4 bases; unmatched bases: 6. Here the CDR3 reads CASSPGLAGIYNEQFF. The CDR3 region has the DNA TGTGCCAGCAGCCCTGGACTAGCGGGAATTTACAATGAGCAGTTCTTC.

The gene calls are TRBV11-3 and TRBJ1-2, with a possible D match to TRBD1 (6 bases). CDR3 size: 14 residues. CDR1 SGHNT and CDR2 YENEEA come from the germline V gene. The ends were cut back, 3 bases at V and 4 bases at J, with 12 bases in the middle. The CDR3 nucleotides read TGTGCCAGCAGCTTCGCTACAGGGACCTATGGCTACACCTTC. This sequence encodes CASSFATGTYGYTF.

This clonotype was recorded many times. The rearrangement links TRBV20-1 to TRBJ2-5; TRBD1 matches at 9 bases. Germline V lookup: CDR1 DFQATT, CDR2 SNEGSKA (reference sequence). CDR3 length equals 15 residues. Trimming removed 2 bases from V and 1 base from J; junction bases left unmatched: 5. The CDR3 sequence: CSARSDRGVQETQYF. The CDR3 bases are TGCAGTGCTAGATCGGACAGGGGAGTCCAAGAGACCCAGTACTTC.

There are many counts of this clonotype. The chain is built from TRBV5-1 and TRBJ1-5; D might be TRBD1 (5 bases). Trimming removed 4 bases from V and 4 bases from J, with 12 bases in between. Looked up from germline, CDR1 is SGHRS and CDR2 is YFSETQ. The CDR3 runs to 14 residues. CDR3 in DNA: TGCGCCAGCAGCCCTGACGGGGGGAATCAGCCCCAGCATTTT. Its translation: CASSPDGGNQPQHF. Full variable domain (rest looked up from reference TRBV5-1 and TRBJ1-5): KAGVTQTPRYLIKTRGQQVTLSCSPISGHRSVSWYQQTPGQGLQFLFEYFSETQRNKGNFPGRFSGRQFSNSRSEMNVSTLELGDSALYLCASSPDGGNQPQHFGDGTRLSIL.

This clonotype was seen a few times. DNA of the CDR3: TGTGCCAGCCCACGGACAGAGAACACCGGGGAGCTGTTTTTT. It is translated as CASPRTENTGELFF. The chain couples TRBV18 to TRBJ2-2; D may be TRBD1 (6 bases). CDR3 length: 14 residues. With 8 bases removed from V and 1 base from J, the gap between germline ends came to 11 bases. Germline values: CDR1 KGHSH, CDR2 LQKENI. The variable domain in full, with the rest retrieved from reference TRBV18 and TRBJ2-2, is NAGVMQNPRHLVRRRGQEARLRCSPMKGHSHVYWYRQLPEEGLKFMVYLQKENIIDESGMPKERFSAEFPKEGPSILRIQQVVRGDSAAYFCASPRTENTGELFFGEGSRLTVL.

This clonotype has ten or more counts. This chain uses TRBV20-1 with TRBJ2-1, with TRBD2 matching over 8 bases. CDR1 DFQATT and CDR2 SNEGSKA come from the germline V gene (reference sequence). CDR3 length: 15 residues. The V and J ends lost 0 bases and 8 bases, in that order; junction bases with no gene match: 9. CDR3: CSARDLAGGAYEQFF. The CDR3 nucleotides read TGCAGTGCTAGAGATTTGGCGGGGGGAGCCTATGAGCAGTTCTTC.

This clonotype was seen repeatedly, ten times or more. The CDR3 DNA sequence: TGCGCCAGCAGCCAAGAGAGCTGGGTAAATGAGCAGTTCTTC. Its translation: CASSQESWVNEQFF. V is TRBV4-1 and J is TRBJ2-1; D call uncertain. V was pared by 0 bases and J by 7 bases, with 10 bases between. The CDR3 totals 14 residues. The V gene's germline CDR1 is MGHRA and CDR2 YSYEKL.

The sample holds many counts of this clonotype. The gene calls are TRBV7-2 and TRBJ2-1; D gene unclear. V shed 2 bases and J shed 5 bases, with 10 bases lying between them. CDR1 and CDR2 from the germline V gene are SGHTA and FQGNSA. This CDR3 has 14 amino acids. The CDR3 protein is CASSLSSANNEQFF. The CDR3 region has the DNA TGTGCCAGCAGCTTATCGAGTGCCAACAATGAGCAGTTCTTC.

The sample holds many counts of this clonotype. This chain uses TRBV7-2 with TRBJ2-5, with 11 bases lining up with TRBD1. Per the germline V gene, CDR1 is SGHTA and CDR2 is FQGNSA. Trimming at V came to 8 bases and at J to 5 bases, leaving 10 bases not matched to a gene. The CDR3 consists of 15 residues. CDR3 residues: CASGGQGAARETQYF. DNA for the CDR3: TGTGCCAGCGGAGGACAGGGGGCCGCAAGGGAGACCCAGTACTTC.

At least ten counts were recorded for this clonotype. The chain is built from TRBV7-6 and TRBJ2-2; 7 bases fit TRBD2. Germline V gives CDR1 SGHVS, CDR2 FNYEAQ. The junction had 13 bases not matched to a gene; V was cut back by 3 bases and J by 6 bases. The CDR3 contains 17 residues. The CDR3 DNA reads TGTGCCAGCAGCTTCCGCGGACGCGGGAGTTCACCCGGGGAGCTGTTTTTT. As protein: CASSFRGRGSSPGELFF. Supplemented by reference TRBV7-6 and TRBJ2-2, the full variable domain reads GAGVSQSPRYKVTKRGQDVALRCDPISGHVSLYWYRQALGQGPEFLTYFNYEAQQDKSGLPNDRFSAERPEGSISTLTIQRTEQRDSAMYRCASSFRGRGSSPGELFFGEGSRLTVL.

This clonotype was counted ten times or more. The chain employs TRBV7-3 and TRBJ2-1; 10 positions agree with TRBD1. This CDR3 is 15 amino acids long. The germline V gene has CDR1 SGHTA and CDR2 FQGTGA. J was trimmed by 3 bases and V by 1 base; bases with no gene match: 0. The CDR3 sequence: CASSLRDRGYNEQFF. The CDR3 bases are TGTGCCAGCAGCTTAAGGGACAGGGGCTACAATGAGCAGTTCTTC.

This clonotype was recorded many times. The genes are TRBV30 and TRBJ1-6; D remains ambiguous. CDR1 is GTSNPN and CDR2 is SVGIG in the germline V gene (reference sequence). The CDR3 is made up of 13 amino acids. V was shortened by 0 bases and J by 5 bases, with 5 bases between the two germline ends. The CDR3, as DNA: TGTGCCTGGAGTGTTCAGGATAATTCACCCCTCCACTTT. This sequence encodes CAWSVQDNSPLHF.

In its sample, this clonotype was seen many times. This chain uses TRBV7-2 with TRBJ1-2; the D is unclear. The germline V gene encodes CDR1 SGHTA and CDR2 FQGNSA. The length of the CDR3 is 12 residues. Between the trimmed V and J ends, which lost 5 bases and 4 bases, there was a span of 8 bases. CDR3 sequence: CASSTQTYGYTF. The CDR3 DNA reads TGTGCCAGCAGCACACAGACCTATGGCTACACCTTC.

This clonotype has ten or more counts. This chain connects TRBV14 to TRBJ2-1, with a weak D call TRBD1 (5 bases). Trimming cost V 0 bases and J 2 bases, with 8 bases left between them. CDR1 is SGHDN, CDR2 FVKESK, per germline. This CDR3 region has 15 residues. In DNA form, the CDR3 reads TGTGCCAGCAGCCAAGAGCCAGGGACCTACAATGAGCAGTTCTTC. It codes for CASSQEPGTYNEQFF.

The chain couples TRBV20-1 to TRBJ2-7, with no clear D. This CDR3 contains 12 residues. Germline values: CDR1 DFQATT, CDR2 SNEGSKA (reference sequence). Between the trimmed V and J ends, which lost 4 bases and 3 bases, there was a span of 10 bases. CDR3 DNA: TGCAGTGCTAAAGGGAACTGCTACGAGCAGTACGTC. It specifies CSAKGNCYEQYV.

About this clonotype itself: An end of the junction does not agree with germline; a read error may underlie this. The CDR3 DNA follows: TGCGCCAGCAGTGACACCCGGGACACGAACTCCGGGGAGCTGTTTTTT. It encodes CASSDTRDTNSGELFF. The chain joins TRBV6-4 to TRBJ2-2; tentatively, D is TRBD1 (6 bases). CDR1 MRHNA and CDR2 SNTAGT come from the germline V gene. The CDR3 totals 16 residues.

This clonotype was counted only a few times. The chain employs TRBV4-3 and TRBJ2-3; 8 nucleotides align to TRBD2. CDR1 and CDR2 from the germline V gene are LGHNA and YSLEER. V lost 0 bases to trimming and J lost 7 bases; unmatched junction nucleotides: 6. The CDR3 runs to 15 residues. The DNA for the CDR3 is TGCGCCAGCAGCCAAGAACTAGCGGCGGATTATACGCAGTATTTT. Amino acid sequence: CASSQELAADYTQYF.

This clonotype is deemed medium-sized (0.01 to 0.1%). The chain couples TRBV7-9 to TRBJ2-4, with unresolved D. Germline assignment: CDR1 SEHNR and CDR2 FQNEAQ (reference sequence). The CDR3 spans 15 residues. V dropped 5 bases and J dropped 0 bases, with 11 bases sitting between them. Here the CDR3 reads CASSRTGLAKNIQYF. In DNA form, the CDR3 reads TGTGCCAGCAGCCGAACCGGGCTAGCCAAAAACATTCAGTACTTC.

This clonotype has a count of ten or more. V gene TRBV29-1 combines with J gene TRBJ2-4, with D maybe TRBD1 (5 bases). Trimming removed 5 bases from V and 5 bases from J, with 19 bases in between. Germline V gives CDR1 SQVTM, CDR2 ANQGSEA. The CDR3 is 15 amino acids. The CDR3 region is CSVSLPGKSQNIQYF. The CDR3 DNA is TGCAGCGTTTCACTCCCAGGGAAGTCCCAAAACATTCAGTACTTC.

This clonotype was observed a few times. A much larger clone differs by one base, so this may be a read error. The genes are TRBV4-2 and TRBJ2-7, with a tentative D call TRBD2 (5 bases). CDR3 length: 15 residues. Germline V gives CDR1 LGHNA, CDR2 YNFKEQ. The CDR3 here is CASSQVREDTYELYF. The CDR3, as DNA: TGTGCCAGCAGCCAAGTCCGGGAAGATACCTACGAGCTGTACTTC.

This clonotype was seen ten or more times. The chain is built from TRBV6-2 or TRBV6-3 and TRBJ2-1, with a tentative D call TRBD1 (5 bases). Per germline, CDR1 MNHEY and CDR2 SVGEGT. Trimming removed 2 bases at V and 8 bases at J, with 7 bases between. The CDR3 covers 12 residues. Here the CDR3 reads CASSYRGDEQFF. In nucleotides, the CDR3 is TGTGCCAGCAGTTACAGGGGCGATGAGCAGTTCTTC.

By sample fraction, this clonotype is medium-sized. V usage is TRBV20-1 and J usage is TRBJ2-1; TRBD2 aligns across 9 bases. J lost 6 bases, V lost 8 bases, and 11 bases had no gene match. Germline V gene lookup returns CDR1 DFQATT and CDR2 SNEGSKA (reference sequence). CDR3 length: 14 amino acids. CDR3 sequence (DNA): TGCAGTCCCAATACCCAGGGACTAGCCAATGAGCAGTTCTTC. Protein: CSPNTQGLANEQFF.

This clonotype appeared a few times. The chain employs TRBV25-1 and TRBJ1-2; unclear D gene. The CDR3 covers 15 residues. Germline V gene lookup returns CDR1 MGHDK and CDR2 SYGVNS. Trimming stripped 1 base from V and 7 bases from J, with 16 bases between. For the CDR3, the DNA is TGTGCCAGCAGTGAATCGCAGACCGCCGTTGGTGGCTACACCTTC. Protein sequence: CASSESQTAVGGYTF.

The chain employs TRBV10-2 and TRBJ1-1; no definite D call. Trimming shortened V by 4 bases and J by 3 bases, and 3 bases separated the two germline ends. Germline CDR1 is WSHSY and CDR2 is SAAADI. The CDR3 has 11 amino acids. The CDR3 sequence is CASSADTEAFF. DNA for the CDR3: TGCGCCAGCAGTGCGGACACTGAAGCTTTCTTT.

This clonotype was observed a handful of times. CDR3: CASTRLGLQETQYF. Written as DNA, the CDR3 is TGTGCCAGCACACGACTGGGACTCCAAGAGACCCAGTACTTC. The genes are TRBV2 and TRBJ2-5, with D perhaps TRBD2 (6 bases). With 7 bases removed from V and 1 base from J, the gap between germline ends came to 13 bases. Germline CDR1 is SNHLY and CDR2 is FYNNEI. This CDR3 is 14 amino acids long.

This clonotype was observed at least ten times. An end of the junction differs from the germline gene, which may be a read error. The V and J genes are TRBV5-1 and TRBJ1-6; perhaps TRBD1 as D (5 bases). The germline CDR1 and CDR2 sequences are SGHRS and YFSETQ. The CDR3 is made up of 14 amino acids. CDR3 DNA: TGCGCCAGCAGCCGGGACGGGATGAGTTCAGCCCTCCACTTT. The encoded protein is CASSRDGMSSALHF.

This clonotype showed up many times. CDR3 amino acids: CASSSGGVTDTQYF. In DNA, the CDR3 is TGCGCCAGCAGCTCCGGGGGTGTCACAGATACGCAGTATTTT. The V call is TRBV5-1, the J call TRBJ2-3; D might be TRBD2 (6 bases). CDR3 size: 14 residues. The V and J ends lost 3 bases and 2 bases respectively, with 10 bases between them. Germline V gene lookup returns CDR1 SGHRS and CDR2 YFSETQ.